This T cell receptor beta chain was sequenced for a study of cytomegalovirus exposure and HLA in healthy donors. Whole-study context: A prior study identified 117 million unique TCR beta sequences from roughly 180 million T cells. Study-wide results and caveats: Later work associated approximately 17,000 TCR beta sequences with HLA alleles at 0.05 false discovery rate.

The PCR had 60 Vbeta and 13 Jbeta primers. Clones were sequenced by immunoSEQ multiplex PCR, and TCRdb holds only the in-frame ones, with some missing. The repertoire holds about 210,000 clones, with over 80% as singletons. Of note for this clone: Antigen specificity is unknown.

Input material: PBMCs. The receptor's source is a man between 35 and 55 years old in good health and CMV-seropositive.

The CDR3 here is CASSLAPPEHPYEQYF. The CDR3 DNA reads TGTGCCAGCAGTTTAGCCCCTCCAGAACACCCCTACGAGCAGTACTTC. The chain carries TRBV27 and TRBJ2-7, with D unresolved. The CDR3 contains 16 residues. V gave up 2 bases and J gave up 2 bases, with 16 bases separating them. Germline CDR1 and CDR2: MNHEY and SMNVEV (reference sequence).